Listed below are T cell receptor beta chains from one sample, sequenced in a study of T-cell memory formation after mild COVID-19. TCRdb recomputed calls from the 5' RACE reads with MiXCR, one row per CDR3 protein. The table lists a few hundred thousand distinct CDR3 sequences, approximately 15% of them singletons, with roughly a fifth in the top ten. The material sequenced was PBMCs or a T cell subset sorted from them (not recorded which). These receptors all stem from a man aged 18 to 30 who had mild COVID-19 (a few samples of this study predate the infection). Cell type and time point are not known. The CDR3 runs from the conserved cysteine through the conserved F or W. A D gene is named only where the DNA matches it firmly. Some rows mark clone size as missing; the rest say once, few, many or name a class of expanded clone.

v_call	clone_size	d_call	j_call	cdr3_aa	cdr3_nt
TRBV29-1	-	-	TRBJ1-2	CSVSGSEGYTF	TGCAGCGTTTCAGGGTCGGAAGGCTACACCTTC
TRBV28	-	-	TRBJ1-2	CASRPKGVYGYTF	TGTGCCAGCCGACCTAAAGGTGTCTATGGCTACACCTTC
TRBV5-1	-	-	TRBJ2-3	CASSLWGQREFTDTQYF	TGCGCCAGCAGCCTCTGGGGACAGCGGGAATTCACAGATACGCAGTATTTT
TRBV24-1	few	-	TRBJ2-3	CATSEGDTQYF	TGTGCCACCAGTGAGGGGGATACGCAGTATTTT
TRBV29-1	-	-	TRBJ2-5	CSVEARGGGETQYF	TGCAGCGTTGAAGCCCGGGGCGGAGGGGAGACCCAGTACTTC
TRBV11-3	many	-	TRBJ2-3	CASSLGQTSTDTQYF	TGTGCCAGCAGCTTAGGGCAGACTAGCACAGATACGCAGTATTTT
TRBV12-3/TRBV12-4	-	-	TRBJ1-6	CATSAQWGPLHF	TGTGCCACCTCAGCTCAATGGGGACCCCTCCACTTT
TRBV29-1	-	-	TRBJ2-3	CSVQLAVGSDTQYF	TGCAGCGTTCAGTTAGCGGTGGGCTCAGATACGCAGTATTTT
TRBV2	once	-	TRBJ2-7	CASSEERSYEQYF	TGTGCCAGCAGTGAAGAACGGTCCTACGAGCAGTACTTC
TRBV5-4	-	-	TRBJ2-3	CASSVQDKNAYF	TGTGCCAGCAGCGTACAGGACAAAAATGCGTATTTT
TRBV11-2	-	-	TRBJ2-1	CASSQRYENEQFF	TGTGCCAGCAGCCAACGTTACGAAAATGAGCAGTTCTTC
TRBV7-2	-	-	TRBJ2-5	CASSFQGGGGETQYF	TGTGCCAGCAGCTTCCAGGGAGGTGGTGGAGAGACCCAGTACTTC
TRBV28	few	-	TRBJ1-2	CASRSDLNYGYTF	TGTGCCAGCAGATCCGACCTTAACTATGGCTACACCTTC
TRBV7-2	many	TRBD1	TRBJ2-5	CASSLRQGQETQYF	TGTGCCAGCAGTTTAAGACAGGGGCAGGAGACCCAGTACTTC
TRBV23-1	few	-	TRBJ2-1	CASSQSAGKWRNEQFF	TGCGCCAGCAGTCAATCCGCGGGGAAATGGAGGAATGAGCAGTTCTTC
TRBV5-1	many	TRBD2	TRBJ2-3	CASSSTSGGDTQYF	TGCGCCAGCAGCTCTACTAGCGGGGGCGATACGCAGTATTTT
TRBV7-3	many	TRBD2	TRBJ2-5	CASSSGLAGETQYF	TGTGCCAGCAGCTCCGGACTAGCTGGGGAGACCCAGTACTTC
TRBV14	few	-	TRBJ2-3	CASSQQGRATDTQYF	TGTGCCAGCAGCCAACAGGGTAGGGCCACAGATACGCAGTATTTT
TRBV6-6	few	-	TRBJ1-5	CASSYPGGSNQPQHF	TGTGCCAGCAGTTACCCGGGGGGTAGCAATCAGCCCCAGCATTTT
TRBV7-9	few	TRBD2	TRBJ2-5	CASSLLPGLGGTQYF	TGTGCCAGCAGCTTACTGCCGGGACTAGGGGGGACCCAGTACTTC
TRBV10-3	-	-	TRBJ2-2	CAISLRTGDPTGELFF	TGTGCCATCAGCTTACGGACGGGGGACCCCACCGGGGAGCTGTTTTTT
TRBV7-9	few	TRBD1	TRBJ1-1	CASSLGQGERTEAFF	TGTGCCAGCAGCTTAGGACAGGGGGAAAGGACTGAAGCTTTCTTT
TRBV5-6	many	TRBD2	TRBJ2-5	CASSSRGAGGQETQYF	TGTGCCAGCAGCTCCCGGGGAGCGGGGGGCCAAGAGACCCAGTACTTC
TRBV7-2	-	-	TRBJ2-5	CASGKETQYF	TGTGCCAGCGGGAAAGAGACCCAGTACTTC
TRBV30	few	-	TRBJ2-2	CAWGPGFWTGELFF	TGTGCCTGGGGCCCGGGCTTCTGGACCGGGGAGCTGTTTTTT
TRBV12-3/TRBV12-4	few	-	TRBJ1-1	CASSLGDWPEAFF	TGTGCCAGCAGTTTAGGAGACTGGCCCGAAGCTTTCTTT
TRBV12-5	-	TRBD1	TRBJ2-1	CASGPSGTGVIEQFF	TGTGCTAGTGGTCCCTCCGGGACAGGGGTGATTGAGCAGTTCTTC
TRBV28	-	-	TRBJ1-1	CASSLGGADTEAFF	TGTGCCAGCAGTTTGGGGGGCGCGGACACTGAAGCTTTCTTT
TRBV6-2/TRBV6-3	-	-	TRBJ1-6	CASRKPGGSPLHF	TGTGCCAGCAGGAAACCCGGGGGTTCACCCCTCCACTTT
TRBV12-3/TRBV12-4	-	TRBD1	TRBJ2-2	CASRSDRESAGELFF	TGTGCCAGCAGATCGGACAGGGAGTCCGCCGGGGAGCTGTTTTTT
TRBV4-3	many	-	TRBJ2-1	CASSQPGLSYNEQFF	TGCGCCAGCAGCCAACCGGGACTCTCCTACAATGAGCAGTTCTTC
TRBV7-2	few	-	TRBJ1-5	CASSLTTGVRQPQHF	TGTGCCAGCAGCTTAACTACGGGGGTAAGGCAGCCCCAGCATTTT
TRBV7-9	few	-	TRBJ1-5	CASSLDSSGTQPQHF	TGTGCCAGCAGCTTAGATAGCAGTGGCACTCAGCCCCAGCATTTT
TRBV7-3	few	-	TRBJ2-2	CASSLMGYGELFF	TGTGCCAGCAGCTTAATGGGGTACGGGGAGCTGTTTTTT
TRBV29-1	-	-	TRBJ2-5	CSVLGWDNQETQYF	TGCAGCGTCCTAGGGTGGGACAACCAAGAGACCCAGTACTTC
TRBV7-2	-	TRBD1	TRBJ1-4	CAIQTGINEKLFF	TGTGCCATCCAGACAGGGATCAATGAAAAACTGTTTTTT
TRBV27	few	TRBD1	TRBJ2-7	CASSMDRGGYEQYF	TGTGCCAGCAGTATGGACAGGGGGGGGTACGAGCAGTACTTC
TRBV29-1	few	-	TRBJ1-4	CSVEVPFGTRNEKLFF	TGCAGCGTTGAAGTCCCATTTGGGACACGTAATGAAAAACTGTTTTTT
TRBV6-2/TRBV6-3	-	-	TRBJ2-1	CASRAGNSYNEQFF	TGTGCCAGCAGAGCAGGGAACTCCTACAATGAGCAGTTCTTC
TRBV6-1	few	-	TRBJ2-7	CASSEIAQGSYEQYF	TGTGCCAGCAGTGAGATTGCCCAGGGGTCCTACGAGCAGTACTTC
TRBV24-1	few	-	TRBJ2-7	CATPIQASYEQYF	TGTGCCACCCCAATTCAGGCCTCCTACGAGCAGTACTTC
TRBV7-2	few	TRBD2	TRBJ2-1	CASSLELLAGPSYNEQFF	TGTGCCAGCAGCTTAGAGTTGCTAGCGGGTCCCTCCTACAATGAGCAGTTCTTC
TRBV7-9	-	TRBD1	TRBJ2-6	CASSPEAGGFGANVLTF	TGTGCCAGCAGCCCCGAGGCAGGGGGCTTTGGGGCCAACGTCCTGACTTTC
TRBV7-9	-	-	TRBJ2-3	CASSSSGVSTDTQYF	TGTGCCAGCAGCTCCTCGGGGGTGAGCACAGATACGCAGTATTTT
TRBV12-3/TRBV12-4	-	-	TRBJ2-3	CASRPTATDTQYF	TGTGCCAGCAGACCGACAGCCACAGATACGCAGTATTTT
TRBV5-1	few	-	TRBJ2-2	CASSPDFSGTGELFF	TGCGCCAGCAGTCCGGATTTCTCGGGGACCGGGGAGCTGTTTTTT
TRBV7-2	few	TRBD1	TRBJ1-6	CASSLRGLSSYNSPLHF	TGTGCCAGCAGCTTAAGGGGGCTTAGCTCCTATAATTCACCCCTCCACTTT
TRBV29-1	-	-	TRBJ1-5	CSVDSIDRSQPQHF	TGCAGCGTTGATAGTATCGACAGAAGCCAGCCCCAGCATTTT
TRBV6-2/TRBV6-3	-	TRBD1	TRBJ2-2	CASMRGRRTGELFF	TGTGCCAGTATGAGGGGGCGCAGGACCGGGGAGCTGTTTTTT
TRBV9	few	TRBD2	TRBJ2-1	CASSPGLDKNEQFF	TGTGCCAGCAGCCCCGGACTAGATAAAAATGAGCAGTTCTTC
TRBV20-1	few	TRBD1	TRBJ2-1	CSARSPGTDYNEQFF	TGCAGTGCTAGATCCCCCGGGACAGATTACAATGAGCAGTTCTTC
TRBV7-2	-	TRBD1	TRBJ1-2	CASSPTGGSDGYTF	TGTGCCAGCAGCCCGACAGGGGGAAGCGATGGCTACACCTTC
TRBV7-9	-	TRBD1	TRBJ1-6	CASSSTGSSYNSPLHF	TGTGCCAGCAGCTCGACAGGGAGCTCCTATAATTCACCCCTCCACTTT
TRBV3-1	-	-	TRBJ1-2	CASSLEGVGYGYTF	TGTGCCAGCAGCCTTGAGGGGGTCGGCTATGGCTACACCTTC